The rows below give T cell receptor beta chains drawn from one sample of a study of T cells in localized non-small cell lung cancer. The table came from immunoSEQ multiplex PCR; TCRdb's copy has only in-frame clones and leaves some out. The sample carries roughly 35,000 clones, approximately 90% recorded once. The specimen comprised peripheral blood, sampled before any cancer treatment. These receptors all stem from a woman aged 35 to 70 with stage I lung adenocarcinoma. The CDR3 runs from the conserved cysteine through the conserved F or W. The order of the fields is D gene, clone size, J gene, V gene, CDR3 protein, CDR3 DNA. The D gene is left open where the match is weak. Clone size is stated in some rows and not others, as once, few, many or a class when expanded.

D gene: -; clone size: -; J gene: TRBJ2-1; V gene: TRBV28; CDR3 protein: CASSLRSWGKDNEQFF; CDR3 DNA: TGTGCCAGCAGTTTAAGGTCATGGGGCAAGGACAATGAGCAGTTCTTC
D gene: -; clone size: -; J gene: TRBJ2-1; V gene: TRBV7-9; CDR3 protein: CASSFQGSSYNEQFF; CDR3 DNA: TGTGCCAGCAGCTTTCAGGGGTCGTCCTACAATGAGCAGTTCTTC
D gene: -; clone size: -; J gene: TRBJ2-1; V gene: TRBV27; CDR3 protein: CASSSRVNEQFF; CDR3 DNA: TGTGCCAGCAGTTCCAGGGTCAATGAGCAGTTCTTC
D gene: -; clone size: -; J gene: TRBJ2-7; V gene: TRBV2; CDR3 protein: CASSGYYEQYF; CDR3 DNA: TGTGCCAGCAGTGGATACTACGAGCAGTACTTC
D gene: -; clone size: few; J gene: TRBJ1-6; V gene: TRBV9; CDR3 protein: CASSRGTYNSPLHF; CDR3 DNA: TGTGCCAGCAGCAGGGGCACGTATAATTCACCCCTCCACTTT
D gene: TRBD2; clone size: -; J gene: TRBJ2-7; V gene: TRBV6-6; CDR3 protein: CAIKMAGGEGEQYF; CDR3 DNA: TGTGCCATCAAAATGGCGGGGGGGGAAGGGGAGCAGTACTTC
D gene: TRBD1; clone size: -; J gene: TRBJ1-2; V gene: TRBV28; CDR3 protein: CASSLGTGYGYTF; CDR3 DNA: TGTGCCAGCAGTTTGGGGACAGGGTATGGCTACACCTTC
D gene: -; clone size: -; J gene: TRBJ2-2; V gene: TRBV9; CDR3 protein: CASSVGPGELFF; CDR3 DNA: TGTGCCAGCAGCGTAGGACCCGGGGAGCTGTTTTTT
D gene: -; clone size: -; J gene: TRBJ2-7; V gene: TRBV7-9; CDR3 protein: CASSLGQNYEQYF; CDR3 DNA: TGTGCCAGCAGCTTAGGGCAGAATTACGAGCAGTACTTC
D gene: TRBD1; clone size: -; J gene: TRBJ2-7; V gene: TRBV11-2; CDR3 protein: CASYPGQGVSQYF; CDR3 DNA: TGTGCCAGCTATCCAGGACAGGGCGTTTCGCAGTACTTC
D gene: TRBD2; clone size: -; J gene: TRBJ2-2; V gene: TRBV5-4; CDR3 protein: CASRATSGAAGELFF; CDR3 DNA: TGTGCCAGCAGGGCCACTAGCGGGGCGGCCGGGGAGCTGTTTTTT
D gene: -; clone size: -; J gene: TRBJ2-5; V gene: TRBV30; CDR3 protein: CAWTWLETQYF; CDR3 DNA: TGTGCCTGGACATGGTTGGAGACCCAGTACTTC
D gene: -; clone size: -; J gene: TRBJ2-1; V gene: TRBV27; CDR3 protein: CASSLSGVYNEQFF; CDR3 DNA: TGTGCCAGCAGTTTATCAGGGGTATACAATGAGCAGTTCTTC
D gene: -; clone size: -; J gene: TRBJ2-2; V gene: TRBV5-7; CDR3 protein: CASSLAGRERGGPGELFF; CDR3 DNA: TGTGCCAGCAGCTTGGCCGGGCGGGAAAGAGGGGGCCCCGGGGAGCTGTTTTTT
D gene: -; clone size: -; J gene: TRBJ2-3; V gene: TRBV15; CDR3 protein: CATSRVVEDTQYF; CDR3 DNA: TGTGCCACCAGCAGAGTAGTCGAAGATACGCAGTATTTT
D gene: TRBD2; clone size: -; J gene: TRBJ2-1; V gene: TRBV18; CDR3 protein: CASSPSGGAGNEQFF; CDR3 DNA: TGTGCCAGCTCACCGAGCGGGGGGGCAGGAAATGAGCAGTTCTTC
D gene: -; clone size: -; J gene: TRBJ1-2; V gene: TRBV11-2; CDR3 protein: CASSLESGGAGGYTF; CDR3 DNA: TGTGCCAGCAGCTTAGAGTCGGGGGGCGCAGGGGGCTACACCTTC
D gene: -; clone size: -; J gene: TRBJ2-7; V gene: TRBV7-2; CDR3 protein: CASSLQGSSSYEQYF; CDR3 DNA: TGTGCCAGCAGCTTACAAGGGTCGAGCTCCTACGAGCAGTACTTC
D gene: TRBD1; clone size: -; J gene: TRBJ1-6; V gene: TRBV11-2; CDR3 protein: CASSLASGTENSPLHF; CDR3 DNA: TGTGCCAGCAGCTTAGCCTCAGGGACAGAGAATTCACCCCTCCACTTT
D gene: TRBD1; clone size: -; J gene: TRBJ1-6; V gene: TRBV6-4; CDR3 protein: CASSFLGQGNSPLHF; CDR3 DNA: TGTGCCAGCAGTTTTCTAGGACAGGGGAATTCACCCCTCCACTTT
D gene: TRBD2; clone size: few; J gene: TRBJ2-2; V gene: TRBV5-1; CDR3 protein: CASSLGLAGGDRELFF; CDR3 DNA: TGCGCCAGCAGCTTGGGACTAGCGGGGGGTGATCGGGAGCTGTTTTTT
D gene: -; clone size: -; J gene: TRBJ1-4; V gene: TRBV6-1; CDR3 protein: CASRKVGGVNEKLFF; CDR3 DNA: TGTGCCAGCAGGAAAGTAGGGGGGGTTAATGAAAAACTGTTTTTT
D gene: TRBD1; clone size: -; J gene: TRBJ2-7; V gene: TRBV14; CDR3 protein: CASSPRREDRGPYEQYF; CDR3 DNA: TGTGCCAGCAGCCCCCGCCGGGAGGACAGGGGTCCCTACGAGCAGTACTTC
D gene: -; clone size: -; J gene: TRBJ2-1; V gene: TRBV18; CDR3 protein: CASSLDSANNEQFF; CDR3 DNA: TGTGCCAGCTCACTTGACAGTGCCAACAATGAGCAGTTCTTC
D gene: TRBD1; clone size: -; J gene: TRBJ1-2; V gene: TRBV12-5; CDR3 protein: CASGKPRQGGLNGYTF; CDR3 DNA: TGTGCTAGTGGTAAACCGAGACAGGGAGGGTTGAATGGCTACACCTTC
D gene: TRBD2; clone size: once; J gene: TRBJ2-1; V gene: TRBV27; CDR3 protein: CASSPNGSGGASEQFF; CDR3 DNA: TGTGCCAGCAGCCCCAACGGGAGCGGGGGGGCAAGTGAGCAGTTCTTC
D gene: -; clone size: -; J gene: TRBJ2-1; V gene: TRBV4-1; CDR3 protein: CASSLTRGNEQFF; CDR3 DNA: TGCGCCAGCAGCCTGACTCGGGGGAATGAGCAGTTCTTC
D gene: TRBD2; clone size: -; J gene: TRBJ2-5; V gene: TRBV19; CDR3 protein: CASSIRGGGVLETQYF; CDR3 DNA: TGTGCCAGTAGTATAAGAGGTGGGGGGGTACTAGAGACCCAGTACTTC
D gene: -; clone size: -; J gene: TRBJ1-2; V gene: TRBV10-3; CDR3 protein: CAISDPEGGNYGYTF; CDR3 DNA: TGTGCCATCAGCGACCCCGAGGGGGGGAACTATGGCTACACCTTC
D gene: -; clone size: once; J gene: TRBJ2-4; V gene: TRBV2; CDR3 protein: CASSERLAAKNIQYF; CDR3 DNA: TGTGCCAGCAGTGAACGCCTAGCGGCCAAAAACATTCAGTACTTC
D gene: -; clone size: -; J gene: TRBJ1-3; V gene: TRBV4-1; CDR3 protein: CASSQAPVQLSGNTIYF; CDR3 DNA: TGCGCCAGCAGCCAGGCTCCGGTTCAGCTCTCTGGAAACACCATATATTTT
D gene: TRBD2; clone size: -; J gene: TRBJ2-1; V gene: TRBV5-1; CDR3 protein: CASSLESGGPPEQFF; CDR3 DNA: TGCGCCAGCAGCTTGGAGTCGGGGGGACCCCCTGAGCAGTTCTTC
D gene: -; clone size: once; J gene: TRBJ1-2; V gene: TRBV11-2; CDR3 protein: CASSPSYSRSNYGYTF; CDR3 DNA: TGTGCCAGCAGCCCAAGCTACAGCCGTAGTAACTATGGCTACACCTTC
D gene: TRBD1; clone size: -; J gene: TRBJ1-1; V gene: TRBV7-6; CDR3 protein: CASSSGQGHTEAFF; CDR3 DNA: TGTGCCAGCAGCTCGGGACAGGGTCACACTGAAGCTTTCTTT
D gene: -; clone size: medium-sized; J gene: TRBJ2-3; V gene: TRBV4-3; CDR3 protein: CASSQVSTGDTQYF; CDR3 DNA: TGCGCCAGCAGCCAAGTTAGTACCGGGGATACGCAGTATTTT
D gene: -; clone size: -; J gene: TRBJ1-5; V gene: TRBV5-3; CDR3 protein: CARSQGHLNGGKSNQPQHF; CDR3 DNA: TGTGCCAGAAGCCAAGGTCACTTAAACGGGGGGAAAAGCAATCAGCCCCAGCATTTT
D gene: TRBD1; clone size: -; J gene: TRBJ2-1; V gene: TRBV9; CDR3 protein: CASSPGDSSHNEQFF; CDR3 DNA: TGTGCCAGCAGCCCCGGGGACAGTAGTCACAATGAGCAGTTCTTC
D gene: -; clone size: -; J gene: TRBJ1-3; V gene: TRBV6-1; CDR3 protein: CASSEFGFGGNTIYF; CDR3 DNA: TGTGCCAGCAGTGAATTCGGGTTCGGTGGAAACACCATATATTTT
D gene: TRBD2; clone size: -; J gene: TRBJ2-5; V gene: TRBV5-1; CDR3 protein: CASSLSTSGGMGETQYF; CDR3 DNA: TGCGCCAGCAGCTTGAGCACTAGCGGGGGGATGGGAGAGACCCAGTACTTC
D gene: -; clone size: -; J gene: TRBJ1-2; V gene: TRBV28; CDR3 protein: CASSLLVGGYTF; CDR3 DNA: TGTGCCAGCAGTTTATTGGTGGGTGGCTACACCTTC
D gene: -; clone size: -; J gene: TRBJ1-6; V gene: TRBV7-9; CDR3 protein: CASSRGADSPLHF; CDR3 DNA: TGTGCCAGCAGCCGAGGGGCGGATTCACCCCTCCACTTT
D gene: -; clone size: -; J gene: TRBJ1-6; V gene: TRBV4-1; CDR3 protein: CASSLNPGPRNSPLHF; CDR3 DNA: TGCGCCAGCAGCCTTAATCCTGGACCGCGTAATTCACCCCTCCACTTT
D gene: -; clone size: -; J gene: TRBJ1-4; V gene: TRBV18; CDR3 protein: CASSGDQQGQLFF; CDR3 DNA: TGTGCCAGCTCGGGGGACCAACAGGGACAACTGTTTTTT
D gene: -; clone size: -; J gene: TRBJ1-3; V gene: TRBV19; CDR3 protein: CASSYTGFSGNTIYF; CDR3 DNA: TGTGCCAGTAGCTATACAGGGTTTTCTGGAAACACCATATATTTT
D gene: -; clone size: -; J gene: TRBJ1-1; V gene: TRBV6-5; CDR3 protein: CASRRLQGTEAFF; CDR3 DNA: TGTGCCAGCAGACGGTTACAGGGCACTGAAGCTTTCTTT
D gene: -; clone size: -; J gene: TRBJ1-1; V gene: TRBV2; CDR3 protein: CASRKTAMNTEAFF; CDR3 DNA: TGTGCCAGCAGGAAGACAGCGATGAACACTGAAGCTTTCTTT
D gene: -; clone size: few; J gene: TRBJ1-5; V gene: TRBV6-1; CDR3 protein: CASSERKVQPQHF; CDR3 DNA: TGTGCCAGCAGTGAAAGGAAGGTCCAGCCCCAGCATTTT
D gene: -; clone size: -; J gene: TRBJ2-5; V gene: TRBV15; CDR3 protein: CATSRDLAEETQYF; CDR3 DNA: TGTGCCACCAGCAGAGATTTGGCCGAGGAGACCCAGTACTTC
D gene: -; clone size: -; J gene: TRBJ2-3; V gene: TRBV5-1; CDR3 protein: CASKWAGRNTDTQYF; CDR3 DNA: TGCGCCAGCAAGTGGGCGGGGAGAAACACAGATACGCAGTATTTT
D gene: TRBD2; clone size: once; J gene: TRBJ2-5; V gene: TRBV6-6; CDR3 protein: CASSSSGLAKSETQYF; CDR3 DNA: TGTGCCAGCAGTTCCTCGGGACTAGCTAAGTCAGAGACCCAGTACTTC
D gene: TRBD2; clone size: -; J gene: TRBJ2-3; V gene: TRBV7-2; CDR3 protein: CASSLRLAGGQGDTQYF; CDR3 DNA: TGTGCCAGCAGCTTACGTCTAGCGGGGGGGCAGGGAGATACGCAGTATTTT
D gene: -; clone size: once; J gene: TRBJ2-4; V gene: TRBV5-4; CDR3 protein: CASSLVAAAGQNIQYF; CDR3 DNA: TGTGCCAGCAGCTTGGTAGCGGCGGCAGGACAAAACATTCAGTACTTC